A single sample gave rise to the 14 T cell receptor beta chains below, sequenced in a study of sequential checkpoint blockade in melanoma. Treatment specified: randomized to nivolumab then ipilimumab (arm A) or the reverse (arm B). Libraries were prepared by immunoSEQ multiplex PCR; TCRdb keeps only in-frame clonotypes and omits some of them. This sample yields about 17,000 clones, of which about two thirds are seen a single time; more than 20% belongs to the top ten. Sequencing used CD8+ T cells sorted from blood (inferred from file names), obtained from a patient given nivolumab and ipilimumab in sequence. All receptors come from a human donor with melanoma.

The sample holds a few counts of this clone. The chain couples TRBV2 to TRBJ2-1, with 16 bases fitting TRBD2. V shed 6 bases, J shed 0 bases, and the junction held 2 bases outside the gene matches. Germline CDR1 reads SNHLY; CDR2 reads FYNNEI. The CDR3 extends over 17 amino acids. The CDR3 here is CASRGTSGGASYNEQFF. As DNA, the CDR3 is TGTGCCAGCAGGGGGACTAGCGGGGGGGCCTCCTACAATGAGCAGTTCTTC.

This chain uses TRBV7-2 with TRBJ1-6; no clear D gene. V gave up 3 bases and J gave up 9 bases, with 9 bases separating them. The CDR3 loop spans 13 amino acids. The germline CDR1 and CDR2 sequences are SGHTA and FQGNSA. The CDR3 nucleotides are TGTGCCAGCAGCTTTTTCGGGATTTCACCCCTCCACTTT. Translating gives CASSFFGISPLHF.

This rearrangement joins TRBV4-3 to TRBJ2-5, with TRBD2 matching 8 bases. V shed 0 bases and J 4 bases; nucleotides not matched to a gene: 10. From germline, CDR1 is LGHNA and CDR2 YSLEER. The CDR3 is 17 residues long. This chain's CDR3 is CASSQEVGQRGLETQYF. The CDR3 DNA is TGCGCCAGCAGCCAAGAGGTGGGGCAGCGGGGGTTAGAGACCCAGTACTTC.

This clone was detected only once. The rearrangement uses TRBV7-9 and TRBJ2-5; TRBD1 matches at 8 bases. The J segment lost 4 bases and the V segment lost 2 bases, leaving 3 bases of the junction unmatched. This CDR3 contains 14 residues. Germline loops: CDR1 SEHNR, CDR2 FQNEAQ (reference sequence). DNA for the CDR3: TGTGCCAGCAGCTTATTCGACAGGGGAGAGACCCAGTACTTC. Protein sequence: CASSLFDRGETQYF.

The rearrangement links TRBV7-3 to TRBJ1-1, with 8 bases matching TRBD1. Germline V lookup: CDR1 SGHTA, CDR2 FQGTGA. Unmatched junction bases numbered 6, after V lost 5 bases and J lost 1 base. The CDR3 runs to 15 residues. The CDR3 DNA sequence: TGTGCCAGCAGCCTACAGGGGGTAGGGAACACTGAAGCTTTCTTT. It translates to CASSLQGVGNTEAFF.

V gene TRBV9 combines with J gene TRBJ1-3; the D gene is possibly TRBD1 (6 bases). Germline CDR1 is SGDLS and CDR2 is YYNGEE. The germline V and J ends were trimmed by 0 bases and 2 bases, with 12 bases remaining between them. The length of the CDR3 is 16 residues. CDR3 amino acids: CASSVVGWGPGNTIYF. DNA for the CDR3: TGTGCCAGCAGCGTAGTAGGGTGGGGGCCTGGAAACACCATATATTTT.

This chain joins TRBV10-1 and TRBJ2-3; a possible D gene is TRBD2 (6 bases). There are 13 residues in the CDR3. V shed 8 bases and J shed 2 bases, with 11 bases lying between them. CDR1 WNHNN and CDR2 SYGVQD come from the germline V gene (reference sequence). CDR3 coding DNA: TGCGCCAGCGCTAGCGCTCCCACAGATACGCAGTATTTT. Translation: CASASAPTDTQYF.

There are a few counts of this clone. The chain carries TRBV9 and TRBJ2-2; TRBD1 matches at 8 bases. CDR1 SGDLS and CDR2 YYNGEE come from the germline V gene. This CDR3 has 16 residues. Trimming cost V 0 bases and J 5 bases; bases outside gene matches: 6. CDR3 protein: CASSVGQGAYTGELFF. Written as DNA, the CDR3 is TGTGCCAGCAGCGTAGGGCAGGGGGCATATACCGGGGAGCTGTTTTTT. Variable domain in full (rest from reference TRBV9 and TRBJ2-2): DSGVTQTPKHLITATGQRVTLRCSPRSGDLSVYWYQQSLDQGLQFLIQYYNGEERAKGNILERFSAQQFPDLHSELNLSSLELGDSALYFCASSVGQGAYTGELFFGEGSRLTVL.

V and J are TRBV27 and TRBJ2-3, with D possibly being TRBD2 (5 bases). CDR1 is MNHEY and CDR2 is SMNVEV in the germline V gene (reference sequence). The V and J ends lost 7 bases and 3 bases respectively, with 14 bases between them. This CDR3 has 14 residues. The CDR3 protein is CASTLAGGTDTQYF. The DNA of the CDR3 is TGTGCCAGCACACTGGCGGGTGGGACAGATACGCAGTATTTT.

The chain uses TRBV11-2 and TRBJ1-3, with D maybe TRBD1 (6 bases). Between the trimmed V and J ends, which lost 0 bases and 2 bases, there was a span of 23 bases. CDR3 length: 20 residues. Germline-derived CDR1 and CDR2 are SGHAT and FQNNGV. CDR3 in amino acids: CASSLEPRTAPIVAGNTIYF. CDR3 bases: TGTGCCAGCAGCTTAGAACCCCGGACAGCTCCCATCGTTGCTGGAAACACCATATATTTT. Full variable domain (missing parts from reference TRBV11-2 and TRBJ1-3): EAGVAQSPRYKIIEKRQSVAFWCNPISGHATLYWYQQILGQGPKLLIQFQNNGVVDDSQLPKDRFSAERLKGVDSTLKIQPAKLEDSAVYLCASSLEPRTAPIVAGNTIYFGEGSWLTVV.

The count of this clone is one. CDR3: CASLGTGGQETQYF. The CDR3 DNA is TGTGCCAGCCTTGGGACAGGAGGCCAAGAGACCCAGTACTTC. This sequence joins TRBV7-9 and TRBJ2-5, with 8 bases identical to TRBD1. V lost 8 bases to trimming and J lost 1 base; unmatched junction nucleotides: 6. The CDR3 length is 14 residues. Germline V gene sequence: CDR1 SEHNR, CDR2 FQNEAQ (reference sequence).

V is TRBV6-5 and J is TRBJ1-5, with D unresolved. Trimming removed 2 bases from V and 3 bases from J, with 8 bases in between. The CDR3 is 14 residues long. Germline-derived CDR1 and CDR2 are MNHEY and SVGAGI. CDR3 in DNA: TGTGCCAGCAGTTACAGAGCCTCCAATCAGCCCCAGCATTTT. Translation: CASSYRASNQPQHF.

The V and J genes are TRBV7-8 and TRBJ1-1; 7 bases align to TRBD1. From germline, CDR1 is SGHVS and CDR2 FQNEAQ. Losses at the gene ends were 4 bases for V and 4 bases for J; bases not matched to a gene: 3. CDR3 size: 13 residues. The CDR3 bases are TGTGCCAGCAGCTGGGGACAGTCCACTGAAGCTTTCTTT. Translating gives CASSWGQSTEAFF.

The chain has TRBV10-3 and TRBJ1-1; TRBD1 matches 7 bases. There are 13 residues in the CDR3. Trimming took 2 bases from V and 3 from J; bases not matched to a gene: 0. Germline V lookup: CDR1 ENHRY, CDR2 SYGVKD. The CDR3 protein is CAISETGDTEAFF. In DNA, the CDR3 is TGTGCCATCAGTGAGACAGGGGACACTGAAGCTTTCTTT.